The rows below give T cell receptor beta chains drawn from one sample of a study of immune evolution from preneoplasia to lung adenocarcinoma. Measured with immunoSEQ multiplex PCR; TCRdb has only the in-frame clones, and not every one. The sample consists of about 5,500 clones, around 78% of them appearing once. Specimen: FFPE adjacent normal lung tissue. The receptors originated from a person between 70 and 80 years old with lung adenocarcinoma. CDR3s include the opening cysteine and the closing phenylalanine or tryptophan. D genes are given only for firm matches. Only part of the rows carry a size: once, few, many, or a class if the clone is expanded.

v_gene	abundance	j_gene	d_gene	CDR3aa	CDR3nt
TRBV11-2	.	TRBJ2-5	.	CASSAVVRQETQYF	TGTGCCAGCAGTGCCGTGGTGCGGCAAGAGACCCAGTACTTC
TRBV9	.	TRBJ1-1	.	CASSVVRNTEAFF	TGTGCCAGCAGCGTAGTTCGGAACACTGAAGCTTTCTTT
TRBV14	.	TRBJ1-2	.	CASSQVGPGTGYYGYTF	TGTGCCAGCAGCCAAGTGGGTCCAGGCACAGGTTACTATGGCTACACCTTC
TRBV30	.	TRBJ2-7	.	CAWSRGTTYEQYF	TGTGCCTGGAGTCGAGGGACAACCTACGAGCAGTACTTC
TRBV6-5	.	TRBJ2-3	.	CASRGEGYTDTQYF	TGTGCCAGCAGAGGCGAAGGATACACAGATACGCAGTATTTT
TRBV5-1	.	TRBJ2-5	.	CASSPTGDETQYF	TGCGCCAGCAGCCCCACTGGGGATGAGACCCAGTACTTC
TRBV6-1	.	TRBJ2-5	.	CASSAWAGQETQYF	TGTGCCAGCAGTGCCTGGGCGGGGCAAGAGACCCAGTACTTC
TRBV27	.	TRBJ2-3	.	CASSSPQRGTDTQYF	TGTGCCAGCAGTTCGCCGCAGCGCGGCACAGATACGCAGTATTTT
TRBV7-9	.	TRBJ1-2	.	CASSLYRDNGYGYTF	TGTGCCAGCAGCTTGTACCGGGACAACGGCTATGGCTACACCTTC
TRBV14	.	TRBJ1-1	.	CASSQGSRFAEAFF	TGTGCCAGCAGCCAAGGTAGCAGGTTCGCTGAAGCTTTCTTT
TRBV7-9	.	TRBJ1-1	TRBD1	CASSSGQVWGMNTEAFF	TGTGCCAGCAGCTCCGGACAGGTATGGGGGATGAACACTGAAGCTTTCTTT
TRBV5-1	.	TRBJ1-6	.	CASSLEDSNSPLHF	TGCGCCAGCAGCTTGGAGGACAGCAATTCACCCCTCCACTTT
TRBV30	.	TRBJ1-1	.	CAWSLLRNTEAFF	TGTGCCTGGAGTCTCCTGAGGAACACTGAAGCTTTCTTT
TRBV27	.	TRBJ1-4	.	CASSFDGFGEKLFF	TGTGCCAGCAGTTTTGATGGGTTTGGGGAAAAACTGTTTTTT
TRBV6-1	.	TRBJ1-5	.	CASSAVEGINQPQHF	TGTGCCAGCAGTGCTGTTGAAGGGATCAATCAGCCCCAGCATTTT
TRBV10-2	.	TRBJ1-2	.	CAIRTVHGYTF	TGCGCCATCCGGACAGTCCATGGCTACACCTTC
TRBV9	.	TRBJ1-2	TRBD1	CAMDRLRGNPSYGYTF	TGTGCCATGGACAGGCTCCGGGGGAACCCGTCTTATGGCTACACCTTC
TRBV5-4	once	TRBJ1-1	.	CASSLGPGNTEAFF	TGTGCCAGCAGCTTGGGACCTGGGAACACTGAAGCTTTCTTT
TRBV5-4	.	TRBJ1-2	TRBD1	CASSPWTGNGYTF	TGTGCCAGCAGCCCTTGGACAGGGAATGGCTACACCTTC
TRBV4-1	.	TRBJ2-3	.	CASSQDRLRGNTDTQYF	TGCGCCAGCAGCCAAGATAGGTTAAGGGGGAACACAGATACGCAGTATTTT